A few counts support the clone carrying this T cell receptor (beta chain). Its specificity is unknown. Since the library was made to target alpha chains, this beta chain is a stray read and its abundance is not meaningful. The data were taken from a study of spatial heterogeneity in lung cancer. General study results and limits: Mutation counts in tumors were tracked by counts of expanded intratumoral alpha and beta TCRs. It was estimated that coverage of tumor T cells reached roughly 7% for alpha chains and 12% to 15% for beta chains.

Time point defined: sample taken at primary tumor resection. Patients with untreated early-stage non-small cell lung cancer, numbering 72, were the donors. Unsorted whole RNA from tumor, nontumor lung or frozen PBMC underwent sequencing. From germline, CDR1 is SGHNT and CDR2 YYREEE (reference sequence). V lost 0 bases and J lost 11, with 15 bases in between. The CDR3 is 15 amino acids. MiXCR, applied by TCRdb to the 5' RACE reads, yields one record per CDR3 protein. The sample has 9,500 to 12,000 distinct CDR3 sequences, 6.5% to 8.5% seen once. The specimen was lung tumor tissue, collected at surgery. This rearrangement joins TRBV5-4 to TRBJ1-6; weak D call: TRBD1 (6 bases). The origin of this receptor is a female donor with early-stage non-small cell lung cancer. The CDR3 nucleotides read TGTGCCAGCAGCTTGGAAACAGGGAGCTTGGCACCCCTCCACTTT. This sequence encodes CASSLETGSLAPLHF.